Presented here are 5 T cell receptor beta chains from one specimen sequenced in a study of tumor-infiltrating lymphocytes in primary liver carcinoma. TCR beta cDNA was reverse-transcribed from about 500 ng of total RNA. The reaction used a constant-region primer and ProtoScript II reverse transcriptase. Three nested multiplex PCR rounds of slightly modified ARM-PCR generated TCR beta libraries. The first two PCR rounds, roughly 10 cycles each, used TRBV1-TRBV30 forward primers and a C-beta reverse primer. TCRdb redid the calling of the multiplex PCR reads with MiXCR, one entry per CDR3 protein. The profile covers a few hundred thousand distinct CDR3 sequences, with 45% to 70% appearing a single time and around 15% taken by the ten largest. The source of the blood RNA was unsorted whole blood, and germline DNA was extracted as well. The sequencing sample was made of peripheral blood. The receptors stem from a woman aged 30 to 39 with primary liver carcinoma and hepatitis B virus infection.

Notes on this clonotype: A single base separates this from a much larger clone, so it may be a read error. Lacking the conserved final phenylalanine or tryptophan, this CDR3 likely reflects a read error. The V call is TRBV29-1, the J call TRBJ1-1, with D possibly being TRBD1 (5 bases). V lost 6 bases and J 1 base, leaving 15 bases between the germline ends. CDR1 and CDR2 from the germline V gene are SQVTM and ANQGSEA. This CDR3 spans 14 amino acids. This CDR3 is CSVAGTGSNTEAFY. The CDR3 nucleotides are TGCAGCGTAGCCGGGACCGGGTCGAACACTGAAGCTTTCTAT.

This clonotype was detected ten times or more. The chain joins TRBV11-3 to TRBJ2-7; D gene ambiguous. Trimming removed 7 bases at V and 3 bases at J, with 4 bases between. From germline, CDR1 is SGHNT and CDR2 YENEEA. This CDR3 is 10 amino acids long. CDR3 sequence reads: CASTDYEQYF. The CDR3 coding sequence is TGTGCCAGCACCGACTACGAGCAGTACTTC.

This clonotype turned up a few times. Relative to the germline gene, one junction end is altered; a read error may explain this. The V and J genes are TRBV4-2 and TRBJ2-5; 9 bases agree with TRBD2. This CDR3 is 20 amino acids long. Germline V CDR1 and CDR2: LGHNA, YNFKEQ. CDR3 sequence reads: CASGQDSGGLARASRETQYF. The CDR3 nucleotides are TGTGCCAGCGGCCAAGATTCTGGCGGACTAGCGAGAGCGTCTAGAGAGACCCAGTACTTC.

This clonotype was counted a few times. The chain joins TRBV5-5 to TRBJ2-5; D is unresolved. The CDR3 sequence is 14 residues long. Between the trimmed V and J ends, which lost 0 bases and 5 bases, there was a span of 11 bases. CDR1 is SGHKS and CDR2 is YYEKEE in the germline V gene (reference sequence). CDR3 residues: CASSLGVGKETQYF. CDR3 sequence (DNA): TGTGCCAGCAGCTTGGGTGTAGGGAAGGAGACCCAGTACTTC.

This clonotype has at least ten counts. The chain couples TRBV6-6 to TRBJ1-2, with TRBD1 as a possible D gene (5 bases). Trimming removed 5 bases at V and 8 bases at J, with 12 bases between. The CDR3 runs 12 residues. Per germline, CDR1 MNHNY and CDR2 SVGAGI (reference sequence). CDR3 nucleotides: TGTGCCAGCAGTAGGGAGGGGCTAGGCTACACCTTC. Its protein product is CASSREGLGYTF.